Following are 5 T cell receptor beta chains from one sample sequenced in a study of blood T cell repertoires in COVID-19. This table comes from immunoSEQ multiplex PCR, and its TCRdb copy is limited to in-frame clones, with some not included. The sample has tens of thousands of clones; roughly four fifths are singletons. Specimen: peripheral blood. The receptors derive from a man at least 80 years old with acute or convalescent COVID-19.

V is TRBV4-1 and J is TRBJ1-5; 7 bases fit TRBD1. CDR3 length: 17 amino acids. Germline V CDR1 and CDR2: MGHRA, YSYEKL. Germline trimming cut 0 bases from V and 12 bases from J; bases unmatched to any gene: 17. CDR3 bases: TGCGCCAGCAGCCAAGAGTCGGGCCAGGGGGGAAGGATGCTCCAGCATTTT. The encoded protein is CASSQESGQGGRMLQHF.

The chain carries TRBV9 and TRBJ1-1, with 12 bases aligning to TRBD1. Unmatched junction bases numbered 7, after V lost 3 bases and J lost 4 bases. This CDR3 has 16 amino acids. CDR1 and CDR2 (germline): SGDLS, YYNGEE. DNA for the CDR3: TGTGCCAGCAGCGCCGGGACAGGGGGCAAGGGCACTGAAGCTTTCTTT. This codes for CASSAGTGGKGTEAFF.

This clone was counted once. V and J are TRBV7-9 and TRBJ2-7; D is unclear. This CDR3 contains 13 residues. Trimming took off 5 bases at V and 2 bases at J, with 10 bases between the two ends. Germline values: CDR1 SEHNR, CDR2 FQNEAQ (reference sequence). For the CDR3, the DNA is TGTGCCAGCAGCCCCTCTTCGGCCTACGAGCAGTACTTC. Translation: CASSPSSAYEQYF.

This chain joins TRBV5-5 and TRBJ1-2; no reliable D call. Germline loops: CDR1 SGHKS, CDR2 YYEKEE (reference sequence). V lost 0 bases and J lost 3, with 15 bases in between. The CDR3 covers 16 residues. The CDR3 coding sequence is TGTGCCAGCAGCTTGGGGGCGGCTTGGGGAGACTATGGCTACACCTTC. Translated: CASSLGAAWGDYGYTF.

There are a few counts of this clone. This chain uses TRBV10-2 with TRBJ1-6; D is possibly TRBD1 (6 bases). Germline V gene lookup returns CDR1 WSHSY and CDR2 SAAADI. CDR3 size: 16 residues. The germline V and J ends were trimmed by 5 bases and 4 bases, with 15 bases remaining between them. CDR3 amino acids: CASSFTGPEYNSPLHF. The CDR3 DNA follows: TGCGCCAGCAGTTTTACAGGGCCCGAATATAATTCACCCCTCCACTTT.